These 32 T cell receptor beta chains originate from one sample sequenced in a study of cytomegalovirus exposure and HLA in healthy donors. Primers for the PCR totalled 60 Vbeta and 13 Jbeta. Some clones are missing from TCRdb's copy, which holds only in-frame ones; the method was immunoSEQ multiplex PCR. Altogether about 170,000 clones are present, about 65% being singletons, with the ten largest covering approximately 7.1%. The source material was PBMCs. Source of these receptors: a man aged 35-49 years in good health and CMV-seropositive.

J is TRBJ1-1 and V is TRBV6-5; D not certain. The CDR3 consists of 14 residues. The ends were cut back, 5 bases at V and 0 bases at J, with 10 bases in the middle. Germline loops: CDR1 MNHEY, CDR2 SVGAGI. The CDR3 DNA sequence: TGTGCCAGCAGTGAGACTCCTATGAACACTGAAGCTTTCTTT. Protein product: CASSETPMNTEAFF.

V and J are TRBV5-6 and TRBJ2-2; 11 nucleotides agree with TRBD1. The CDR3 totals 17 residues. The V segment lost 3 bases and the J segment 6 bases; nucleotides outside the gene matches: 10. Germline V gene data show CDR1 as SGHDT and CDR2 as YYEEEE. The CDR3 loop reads CASSSPDRGRQAGELFF. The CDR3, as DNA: TGTGCCAGCAGCTCCCCGGACAGGGGGCGCCAAGCCGGGGAGCTGTTTTTT.

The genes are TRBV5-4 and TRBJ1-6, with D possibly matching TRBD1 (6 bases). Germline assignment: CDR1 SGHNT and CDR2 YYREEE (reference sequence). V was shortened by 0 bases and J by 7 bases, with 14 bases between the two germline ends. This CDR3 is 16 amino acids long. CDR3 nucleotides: TGTGCCAGCAGCTTGGGGGTGGGACATCTCAATTCACCCCTCCACTTT. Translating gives CASSLGVGHLNSPLHF.

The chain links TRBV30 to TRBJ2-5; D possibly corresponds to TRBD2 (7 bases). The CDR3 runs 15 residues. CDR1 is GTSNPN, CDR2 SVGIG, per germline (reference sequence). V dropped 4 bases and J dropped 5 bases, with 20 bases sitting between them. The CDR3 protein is CAWNQIGGGGETQYF. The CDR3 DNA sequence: TGTGCCTGGAACCAGATAGGGGGGGGAGGGGAGACCCAGTACTTC.

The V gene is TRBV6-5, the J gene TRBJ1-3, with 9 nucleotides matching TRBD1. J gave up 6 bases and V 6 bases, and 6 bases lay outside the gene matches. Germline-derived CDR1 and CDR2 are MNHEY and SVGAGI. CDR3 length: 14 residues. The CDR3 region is CASSPTGGINTIYF. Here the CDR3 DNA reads TGTGCCAGCAGCCCTACAGGGGGCATAAACACCATATATTTT.

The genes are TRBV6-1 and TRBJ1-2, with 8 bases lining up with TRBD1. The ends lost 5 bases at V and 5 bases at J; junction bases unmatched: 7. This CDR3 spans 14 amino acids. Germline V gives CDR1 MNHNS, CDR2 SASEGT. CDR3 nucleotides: TGTGCCAGCAGTAACAGGGGGATCAGTTATGGCTACACCTTC. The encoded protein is CASSNRGISYGYTF.

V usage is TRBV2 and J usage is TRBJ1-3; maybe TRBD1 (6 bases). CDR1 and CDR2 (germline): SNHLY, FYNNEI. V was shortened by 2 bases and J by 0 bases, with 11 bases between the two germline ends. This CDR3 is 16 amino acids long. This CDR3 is CASSELGQFSGNTIYF. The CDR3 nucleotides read TGTGCCAGCAGTGAACTTGGACAGTTCTCTGGAAACACCATATATTTT.

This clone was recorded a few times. The CDR3 region is CAINEGQGALGGYTF. Here the CDR3 DNA reads TGTGCCATCAACGAGGGGCAGGGGGCGTTAGGTGGCTACACCTTC. This chain links TRBV10-3 with TRBJ1-2; 8 nucleotides align to TRBD1. V was pared by 7 bases and J by 7 bases, with 14 bases of the junction left unmatched. The CDR3 covers 15 residues. Germline values: CDR1 ENHRY, CDR2 SYGVKD.

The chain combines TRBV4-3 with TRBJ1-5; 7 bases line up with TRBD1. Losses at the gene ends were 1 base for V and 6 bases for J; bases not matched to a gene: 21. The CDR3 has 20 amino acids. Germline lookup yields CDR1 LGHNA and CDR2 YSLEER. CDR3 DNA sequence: TGCGCCAGCAGCCAAGTCCTCAACGGGCAGGGGGGTTCGGCAATTCAGCCCCAGCATTTT. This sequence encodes CASSQVLNGQGGSAIQPQHF.

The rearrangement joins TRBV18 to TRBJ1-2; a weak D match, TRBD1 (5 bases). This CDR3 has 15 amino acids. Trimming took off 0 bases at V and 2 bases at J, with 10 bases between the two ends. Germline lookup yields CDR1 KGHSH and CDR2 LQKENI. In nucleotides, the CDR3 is TGTGCCAGCTCACCACCGGGGCGATTAAACTATGGCTACACCTTC. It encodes CASSPPGRLNYGYTF.

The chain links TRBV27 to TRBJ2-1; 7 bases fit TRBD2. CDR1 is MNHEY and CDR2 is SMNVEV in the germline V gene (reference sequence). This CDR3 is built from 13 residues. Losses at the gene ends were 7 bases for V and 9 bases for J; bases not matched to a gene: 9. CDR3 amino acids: CASNRAGSGEQFF. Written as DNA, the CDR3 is TGTGCCAGCAATCGAGCGGGGTCGGGTGAGCAGTTCTTC.

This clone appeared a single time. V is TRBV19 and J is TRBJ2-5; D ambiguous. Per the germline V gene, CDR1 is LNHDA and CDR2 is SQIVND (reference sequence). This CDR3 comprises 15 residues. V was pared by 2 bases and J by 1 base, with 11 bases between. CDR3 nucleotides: TGTGCCAGTAGTATAAGAGACTTCAGCCAAGAGACCCAGTACTTC. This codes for CASSIRDFSQETQYF.

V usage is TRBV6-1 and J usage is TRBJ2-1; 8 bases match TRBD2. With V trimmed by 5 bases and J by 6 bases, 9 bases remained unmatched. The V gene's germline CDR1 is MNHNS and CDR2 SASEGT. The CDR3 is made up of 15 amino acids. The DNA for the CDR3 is TGTGCCAGCAGTCAGGGACTAGGAGAGGGCAATGAGCAGTTCTTC. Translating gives CASSQGLGEGNEQFF.

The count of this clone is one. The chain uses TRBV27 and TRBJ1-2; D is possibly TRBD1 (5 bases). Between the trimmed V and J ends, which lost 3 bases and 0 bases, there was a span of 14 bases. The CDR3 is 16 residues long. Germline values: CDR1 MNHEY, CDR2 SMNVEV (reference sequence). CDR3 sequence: CASSLGLREANYGYTF. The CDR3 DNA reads TGTGCCAGCAGTTTGGGGCTAAGGGAGGCTAACTATGGCTACACCTTC.

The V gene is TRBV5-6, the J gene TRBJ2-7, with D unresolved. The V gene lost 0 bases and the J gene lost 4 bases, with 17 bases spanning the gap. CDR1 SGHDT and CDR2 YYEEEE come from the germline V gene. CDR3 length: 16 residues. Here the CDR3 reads CASSLARRLGAYEQYF. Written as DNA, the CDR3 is TGTGCCAGCAGCTTGGCCCGCCGGTTAGGAGCTTACGAGCAGTACTTC. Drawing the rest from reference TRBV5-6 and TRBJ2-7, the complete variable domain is DAGVTQSPTHLIKTRGQQVTLRCSPKSGHDTVSWYQQALGQGPQFIFQYYEEEERQRGNFPDRFSGHQFPNYSSELNVNALLLGDSALYLCASSLARRLGAYEQYFGPGTRLTVT.

The CDR3 spells CASSLGHRGNQPQHF. DNA for the CDR3: TGTGCCAGCAGTCTGGGACACAGGGGCAATCAGCCCCAGCATTTT. The rearrangement uses TRBV6-5 and TRBJ1-5; possibly TRBD1 for D (6 bases). Germline V gene lookup returns CDR1 MNHEY and CDR2 SVGAGI. The V gene lost 5 bases and the J gene lost 2 bases, with 13 bases spanning the gap. The CDR3 contains 15 residues.

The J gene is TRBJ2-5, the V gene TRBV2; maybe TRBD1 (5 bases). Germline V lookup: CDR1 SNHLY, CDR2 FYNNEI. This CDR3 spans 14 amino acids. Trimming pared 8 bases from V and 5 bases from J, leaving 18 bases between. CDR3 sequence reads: CASHSDSGQETQYF. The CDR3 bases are TGTGCCAGCCACAGTGACAGTGGGCAGGAGACCCAGTACTTC.

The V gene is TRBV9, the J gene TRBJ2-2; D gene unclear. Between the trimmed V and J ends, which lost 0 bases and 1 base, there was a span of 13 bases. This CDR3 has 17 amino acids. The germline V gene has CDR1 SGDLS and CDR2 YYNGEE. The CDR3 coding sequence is TGTGCCAGCAGCGTAGGTCTACGGCAGGAGAACACCGGGGAGCTGTTTTTT. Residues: CASSVGLRQENTGELFF.

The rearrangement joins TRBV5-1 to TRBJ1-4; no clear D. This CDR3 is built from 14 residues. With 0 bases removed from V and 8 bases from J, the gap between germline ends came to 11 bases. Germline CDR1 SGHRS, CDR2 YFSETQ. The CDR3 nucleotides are TGCGCCAGCAGCTTGGGGGCAGTTGGCGAAAAACTGTTTTTT. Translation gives CASSLGAVGEKLFF.

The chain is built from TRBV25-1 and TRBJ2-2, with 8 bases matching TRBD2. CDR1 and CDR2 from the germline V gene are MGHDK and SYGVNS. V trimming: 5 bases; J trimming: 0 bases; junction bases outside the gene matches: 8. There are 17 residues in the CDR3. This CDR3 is CASSTQRLATNTGELFF. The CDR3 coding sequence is TGTGCCAGCAGTACCCAAAGACTAGCGACGAACACCGGGGAGCTGTTTTTT.

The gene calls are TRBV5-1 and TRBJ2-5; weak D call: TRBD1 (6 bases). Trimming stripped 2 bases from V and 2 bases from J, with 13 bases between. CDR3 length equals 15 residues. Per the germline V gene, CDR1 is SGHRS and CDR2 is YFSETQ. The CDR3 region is CASSFRKRGQETQYF. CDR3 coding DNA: TGCGCCAGCAGCTTCCGGAAAAGGGGGCAAGAGACCCAGTACTTC.

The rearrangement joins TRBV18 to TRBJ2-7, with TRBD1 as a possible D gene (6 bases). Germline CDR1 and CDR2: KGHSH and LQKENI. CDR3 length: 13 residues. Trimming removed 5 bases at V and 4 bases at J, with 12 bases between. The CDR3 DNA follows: TGTGCCAGCTCAGACTCGGACAGTTACGAGCAGTACTTC. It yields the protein CASSDSDSYEQYF. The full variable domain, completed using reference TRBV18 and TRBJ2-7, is NAGVMQNPRHLVRRRGQEARLRCSPMKGHSHVYWYRQLPEEGLKFMVYLQKENIIDESGMPKERFSAEFPKEGPSILRIQQVVRGDSAAYFCASSDSDSYEQYFGPGTRLTVT.

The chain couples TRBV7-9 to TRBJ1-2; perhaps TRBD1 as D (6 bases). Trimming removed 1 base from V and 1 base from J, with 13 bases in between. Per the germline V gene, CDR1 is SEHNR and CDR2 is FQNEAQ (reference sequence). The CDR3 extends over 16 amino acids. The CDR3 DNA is TGTGCCAGCAGCTTAGGGGGGGGACAAGATAACTATGGCTACACCTTC. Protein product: CASSLGGGQDNYGYTF.

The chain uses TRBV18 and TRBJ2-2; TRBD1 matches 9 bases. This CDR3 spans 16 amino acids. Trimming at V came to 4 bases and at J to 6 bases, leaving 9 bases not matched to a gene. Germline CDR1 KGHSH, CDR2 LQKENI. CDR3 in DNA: TGTGCCAGCTCACGTTCCGGGACAGGGTCGGCCGGGGAGCTGTTTTTT. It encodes CASSRSGTGSAGELFF.

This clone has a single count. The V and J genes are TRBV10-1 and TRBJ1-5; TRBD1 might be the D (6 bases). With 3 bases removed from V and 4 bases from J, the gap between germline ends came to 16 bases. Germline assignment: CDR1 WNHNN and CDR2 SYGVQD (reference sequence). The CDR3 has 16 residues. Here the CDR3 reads CASSDSPTGSNQPQHF. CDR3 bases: TGCGCCAGCAGTGACAGTCCTACAGGGTCAAATCAGCCCCAGCATTTT.

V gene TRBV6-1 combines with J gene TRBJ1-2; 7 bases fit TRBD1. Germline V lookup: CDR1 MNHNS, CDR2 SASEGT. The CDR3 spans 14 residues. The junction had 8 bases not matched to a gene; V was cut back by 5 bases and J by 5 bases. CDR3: CASSPDRDVYGYTF. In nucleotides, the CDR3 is TGTGCCAGCAGTCCCGACAGGGACGTATATGGCTACACCTTC.

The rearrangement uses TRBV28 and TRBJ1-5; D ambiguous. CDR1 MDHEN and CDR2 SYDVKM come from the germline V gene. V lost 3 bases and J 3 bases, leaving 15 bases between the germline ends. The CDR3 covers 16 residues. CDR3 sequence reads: CASSFGGRGDNQPQHF. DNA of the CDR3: TGTGCCAGCAGTTTTGGAGGGCGCGGGGACAATCAGCCCCAGCATTTT.

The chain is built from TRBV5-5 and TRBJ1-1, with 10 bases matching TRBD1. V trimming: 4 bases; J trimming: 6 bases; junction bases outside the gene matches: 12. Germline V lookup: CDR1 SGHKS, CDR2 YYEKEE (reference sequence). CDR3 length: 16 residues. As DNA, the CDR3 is TGTGCCAGCAGCCGGTACGCCGGGACAGGGGTACCTGAAGCTTTCTTT. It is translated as CASSRYAGTGVPEAFF.

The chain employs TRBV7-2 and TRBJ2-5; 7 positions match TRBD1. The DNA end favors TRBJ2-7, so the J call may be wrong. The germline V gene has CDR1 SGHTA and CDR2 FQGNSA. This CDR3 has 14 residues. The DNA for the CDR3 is TGTGCCAGCAGCCGGACAGGTTCCTTCTACGAGCAGTACTTC. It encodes CASSRTGSFYEQYF.

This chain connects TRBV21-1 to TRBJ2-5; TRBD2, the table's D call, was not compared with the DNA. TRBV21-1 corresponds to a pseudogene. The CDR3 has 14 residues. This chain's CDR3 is CASSRRDPQETQYF. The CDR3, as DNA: TGTGCCAGCAGCAGGAGGGACCCCCAGGAGACCCAGTACTTC.

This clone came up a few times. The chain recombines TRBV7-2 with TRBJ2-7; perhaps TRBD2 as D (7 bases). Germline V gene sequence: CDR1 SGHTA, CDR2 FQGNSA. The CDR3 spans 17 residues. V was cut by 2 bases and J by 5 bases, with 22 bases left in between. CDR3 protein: CASSLWGGAQGIDEQYF. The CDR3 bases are TGTGCCAGCAGCTTATGGGGGGGGGCGCAGGGAATCGACGAGCAGTACTTC.

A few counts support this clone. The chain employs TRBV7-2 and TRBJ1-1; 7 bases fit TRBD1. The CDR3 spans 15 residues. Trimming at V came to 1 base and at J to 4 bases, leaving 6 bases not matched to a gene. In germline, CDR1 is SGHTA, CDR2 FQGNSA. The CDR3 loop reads CASSLVGSGGTEAFF. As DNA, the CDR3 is TGTGCCAGCAGCTTAGTCGGGTCAGGGGGCACTGAAGCTTTCTTT.